The 11 T cell receptor beta chains listed next were all sequenced from one sample in a study of OX40 agonist ivuxolimab in advanced cancers. This table comes from immunoSEQ multiplex PCR, and its TCRdb copy is limited to in-frame clones, with some not included. The table lists tens of thousands of clones, 88% of them singletons. The specimen was CD4+ or CD8+ T cells sorted from blood, collected in a trial of the OX40 agonist ivuxolimab. Receptor source: an adult with an advanced solid tumor such as melanoma, head and neck, liver or kidney cancer.

The chain couples TRBV5-1 to TRBJ2-1; 10 nucleotides match TRBD2. CDR3 length: 16 amino acids. Germline-derived CDR1 and CDR2 are SGHRS and YFSETQ. After removal of 0 bases from V and 6 bases from J, the junction contained 6 bases not matched to a gene. The CDR3 coding sequence is TGCGCCAGCAGCTTGGCCGTAGCGGGGGGACTCAATGAGCAGTTCTTC. Protein product: CASSLAVAGGLNEQFF.

The chain links TRBV5-5 to TRBJ1-5, with no clear D. The CDR3 runs to 15 residues. Germline CDR1 is SGHKS and CDR2 is YYEKEE (reference sequence). V lost 0 bases to trimming and J lost 0 bases, with 7 bases between them. The CDR3 loop reads CASSLGRFSNQPQHF. The CDR3 DNA follows: TGTGCCAGCAGCTTGGGAAGATTTAGCAATCAGCCCCAGCATTTT.

The sample holds a few counts of this clone. The genes are TRBV7-2 and TRBJ2-7, with TRBD2 matching 16 bases. The germline gives CDR1 SGHTA, CDR2 FQGNSA. The CDR3 totals 15 residues. V shed 4 bases, J shed 6 bases, and the junction held 3 bases outside the gene matches. The CDR3 region is CASSSGLAGGREQYF. The CDR3, as DNA: TGTGCCAGCAGCTCGGGACTAGCGGGGGGGCGCGAGCAGTACTTC.

This clone showed up just a few times. The chain uses TRBV7-3 and TRBJ1-1, with D maybe TRBD1 (6 bases). Looked up from germline, CDR1 is SGHTA and CDR2 is FQGTGA. This CDR3 region has 15 residues. Trimming stripped 1 base from V and 1 base from J, with 10 bases between. CDR3 loop: CASSLMGGGNTEAFF. CDR3 in DNA: TGTGCCAGCAGCTTAATGGGAGGGGGGAACACTGAAGCTTTCTTT.

The chain has TRBV5-1 and TRBJ1-2; 8 bases match TRBD1. V gave up 4 bases and J gave up 4 bases; unmatched junction bases: 9. The CDR3 extends over 15 amino acids. Germline lookup yields CDR1 SGHRS and CDR2 YFSETQ. CDR3 coding DNA: TGCGCCAGCAGCGCCCTACAGGGGGGAGGCTATGGCTACACCTTC. It is translated as CASSALQGGGYGYTF.

This chain connects TRBV6-1 to TRBJ1-6; a weak D match, TRBD1 (5 bases). Trimming left V 6 bases short and J 11 bases short, with 14 bases between. Per germline, CDR1 MNHNS and CDR2 SASEGT. The CDR3 is made up of 13 amino acids. As DNA, the CDR3 is TGTGCCAGCAGGTCGGGACCTCCGGCACCCCTCCACTTT. Translation: CASRSGPPAPLHF.

The rearrangement links TRBV4-2 to TRBJ2-1; D not certain. Germline loops: CDR1 LGHNA, CDR2 YNFKEQ. The CDR3 has 13 amino acids. V was pared by 0 bases and J by 12 bases, with 12 bases between. CDR3 residues: CASSQDLQLPQFF. For the CDR3, the DNA is TGTGCCAGCAGCCAAGATTTACAACTCCCGCAGTTCTTC.

This clone appeared a single time. The genes are TRBV6-1 and TRBJ1-4; unclear D gene. This CDR3 is built from 16 residues. Germline CDR1 reads MNHNS; CDR2 reads SASEGT. The V end lost 2 bases, the J end lost 0 bases, and 10 bases lay between the germline ends. The DNA for the CDR3 is TGTGCCAGCAGTGAAAACACCGCCGCAACTAATGAAAAACTGTTTTTT. Protein sequence: CASSENTAATNEKLFF.

J is TRBJ1-5 and V is TRBV7-8; 7 nucleotides align to TRBD1. The trim removed 1 base at V and 10 bases at J, leaving 1 base unmatched. CDR1 is SGHVS, CDR2 FQNEAQ, per germline. The CDR3 is made up of 12 amino acids. The CDR3 nucleotides read TGTGCCAGCAGCTTAGTAGGGGGCCCCCAGCATTTT. This encodes CASSLVGGPQHF.

The chain combines TRBV29-1 with TRBJ1-4, with a weak D call TRBD1 (6 bases). The CDR3 runs to 13 residues. V lost 4 bases and J lost 5, with 11 bases in between. Germline V lookup: CDR1 SQVTM, CDR2 ANQGSEA. The CDR3 DNA sequence: TGCAGCGTTGGGGGACATGTCAATGAAAAACTGTTTTTT. It yields the protein CSVGGHVNEKLFF.

The V gene is TRBV6-1, the J gene TRBJ1-5; D call uncertain. This CDR3 has 14 amino acids. V was pared by 3 bases and J by 6 bases, with 12 bases between. Germline V CDR1 and CDR2: MNHNS, SASEGT. This CDR3 is CASSEGPIPQPQHF. For the CDR3, the DNA is TGTGCCAGCAGTGAGGGTCCGATCCCTCAGCCCCAGCATTTT.